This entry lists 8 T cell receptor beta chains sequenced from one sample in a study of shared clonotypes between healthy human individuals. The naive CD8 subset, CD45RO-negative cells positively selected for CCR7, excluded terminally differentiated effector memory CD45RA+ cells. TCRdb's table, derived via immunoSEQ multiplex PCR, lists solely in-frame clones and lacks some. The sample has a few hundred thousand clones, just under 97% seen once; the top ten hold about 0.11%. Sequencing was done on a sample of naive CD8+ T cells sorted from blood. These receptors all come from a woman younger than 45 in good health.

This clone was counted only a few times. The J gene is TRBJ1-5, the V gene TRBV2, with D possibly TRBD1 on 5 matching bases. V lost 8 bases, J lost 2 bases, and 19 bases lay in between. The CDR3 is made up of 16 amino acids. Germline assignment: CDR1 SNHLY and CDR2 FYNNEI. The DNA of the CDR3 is TGTGCCAGCGGGGACGGAGGTAGAACTGGCAATCAGCCCCAGCATTTT. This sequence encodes CASGDGGRTGNQPQHF.

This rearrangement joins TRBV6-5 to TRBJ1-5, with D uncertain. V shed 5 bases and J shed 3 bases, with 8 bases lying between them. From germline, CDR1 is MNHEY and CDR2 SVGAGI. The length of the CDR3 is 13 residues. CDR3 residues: CASSPPVNQPQHF. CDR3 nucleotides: TGTGCCAGCAGTCCCCCGGTCAATCAGCCCCAGCATTTT.

This CDR3 reads CASSDDSPDTQYF. CDR3 nucleotide sequence: TGTGCCAGCAGTGACGACAGCCCAGATACGCAGTATTTT. The chain combines TRBV6-5 with TRBJ2-3, with D possibly matching TRBD1 (5 bases). Germline CDR1 reads MNHEY; CDR2 reads SVGAGI. This CDR3 contains 13 residues. V dropped 5 bases and J dropped 4 bases, with 10 bases sitting between them.

CDR3 residues: CASSSRDRGASGSETQYF. The CDR3 nucleotides are TGTGCCAGCAGCAGCCGGGACAGGGGGGCTAGCGGGTCAGAGACCCAGTACTTC. The V call is TRBV7-3, the J call TRBJ2-5; 11 nucleotides line up with TRBD1. Per the germline V gene, CDR1 is SGHTA and CDR2 is FQGTGA. Trimming removed 5 bases from V and 4 bases from J; junction bases left unmatched: 15. The CDR3 length is 18 residues.

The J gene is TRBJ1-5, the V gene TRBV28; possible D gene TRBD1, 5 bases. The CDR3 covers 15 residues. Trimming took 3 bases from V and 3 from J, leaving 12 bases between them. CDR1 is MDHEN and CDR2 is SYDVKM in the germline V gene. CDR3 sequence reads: CASSFPGNYNQPQHF. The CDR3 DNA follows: TGTGCCAGCAGTTTTCCAGGGAATTACAATCAGCCCCAGCATTTT.

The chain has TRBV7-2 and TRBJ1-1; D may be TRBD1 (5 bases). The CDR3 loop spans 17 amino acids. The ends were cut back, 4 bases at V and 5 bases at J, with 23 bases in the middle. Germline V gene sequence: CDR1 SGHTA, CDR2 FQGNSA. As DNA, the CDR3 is TGTGCCAGCAGCTCAGGTGTTCCAGGGTCGCTTCTAACTGAAGCTTTCTTT. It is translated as CASSSGVPGSLLTEAFF.

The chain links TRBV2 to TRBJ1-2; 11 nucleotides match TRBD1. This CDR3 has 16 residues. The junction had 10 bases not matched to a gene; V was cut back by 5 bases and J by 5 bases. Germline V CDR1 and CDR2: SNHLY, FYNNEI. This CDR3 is CASSPGQGGPGYGYTF. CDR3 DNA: TGTGCCAGCAGTCCGGGACAGGGGGGACCTGGATATGGCTACACCTTC.

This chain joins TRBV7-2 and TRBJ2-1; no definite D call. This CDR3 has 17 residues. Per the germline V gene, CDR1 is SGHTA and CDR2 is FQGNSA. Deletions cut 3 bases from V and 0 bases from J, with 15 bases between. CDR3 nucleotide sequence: TGTGCCAGCAGCTTTAAAGCGAGTGTTCGCTCCTACAATGAGCAGTTCTTC. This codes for CASSFKASVRSYNEQFF.